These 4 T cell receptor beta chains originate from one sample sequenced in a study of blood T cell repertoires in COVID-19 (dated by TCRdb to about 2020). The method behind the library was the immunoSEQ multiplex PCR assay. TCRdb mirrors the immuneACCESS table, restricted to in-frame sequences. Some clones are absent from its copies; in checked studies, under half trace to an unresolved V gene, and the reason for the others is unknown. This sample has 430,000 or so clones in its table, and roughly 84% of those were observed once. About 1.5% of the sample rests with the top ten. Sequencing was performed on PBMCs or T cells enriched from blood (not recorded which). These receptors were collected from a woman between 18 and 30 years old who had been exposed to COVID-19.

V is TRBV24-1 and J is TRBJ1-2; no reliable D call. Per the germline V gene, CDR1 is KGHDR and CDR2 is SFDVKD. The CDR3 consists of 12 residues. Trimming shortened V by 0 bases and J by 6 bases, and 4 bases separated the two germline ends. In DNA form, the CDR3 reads TGTGCCACCAGTGATTTGATCGATGGCTACACCTTC. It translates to CATSDLIDGYTF.

The CDR3 protein is CASSPTGGVNTEAFF. The CDR3 bases are TGTGCCAGCAGCCCAACAGGTGGCGTGAACACTGAAGCTTTCTTT. J is TRBJ1-1 and V is TRBV7-2; TRBD1 might be the D (5 bases). CDR1 and CDR2 from the germline V gene are SGHTA and FQGNSA. V was pared by 5 bases and J by 0 bases, with 13 bases between. CDR3 length: 15 amino acids.

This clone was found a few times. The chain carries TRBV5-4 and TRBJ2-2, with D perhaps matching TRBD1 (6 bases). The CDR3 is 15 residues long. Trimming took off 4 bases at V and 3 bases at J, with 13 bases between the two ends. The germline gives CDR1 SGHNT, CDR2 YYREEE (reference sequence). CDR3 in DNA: TGTGCCAGCAGCGTAGGGACACAATACACCGGGGAGCTGTTTTTT. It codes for CASSVGTQYTGELFF.

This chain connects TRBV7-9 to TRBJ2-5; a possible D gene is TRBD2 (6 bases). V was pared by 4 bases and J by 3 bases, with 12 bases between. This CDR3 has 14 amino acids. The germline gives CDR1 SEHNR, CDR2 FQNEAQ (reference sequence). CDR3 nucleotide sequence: TGTGCCAGCAGCTCACTAGGAGGGAAAGAGACCCAGTACTTC. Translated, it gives CASSSLGGKETQYF.